The rows below give T cell receptor beta chains drawn from one sample of a study of T cells in localized non-small cell lung cancer. The repertoire was sequenced with immunoSEQ multiplex PCR; TCRdb's copy has only in-frame clones and lacks some. The data contain about 79,000 clones, 84% of them singletons. The sequences come from peripheral blood, collected before any cancer treatment. The source is a female donor aged 60 or older with stage I lung adenocarcinoma. Both conserved end residues are part of each CDR3. Each record gives: clone size, V gene, D gene, J gene, CDR3 DNA, CDR3 protein. A D gene is named only where the DNA matches it firmly. Part of the rows lack a size; the others show once, few, many or a class for expanded clones.

abundance: few; v_gene: TRBV11-2; d_gene: TRBD1; j_gene: TRBJ1-3; CDR3nt: TGTGCCAGCAGCGGTTACAGGGGAACTGGAAACACCATATATTTT; CDR3aa: CASSGYRGTGNTIYF
abundance: NA; v_gene: TRBV11-3; d_gene: TRBD1; j_gene: TRBJ2-7; CDR3nt: TGTGCCAGCAGCTCCGGGACAGGTGCCTACGAGCAGTACTTC; CDR3aa: CASSSGTGAYEQYF
abundance: NA; v_gene: TRBV2; d_gene: NA; j_gene: TRBJ1-2; CDR3nt: TGTGCCAGCACACAGGTCTATGGCTACACCTTC; CDR3aa: CASTQVYGYTF
abundance: NA; v_gene: TRBV7-3; d_gene: TRBD2; j_gene: TRBJ2-5; CDR3nt: TGTGCCAGCAGCTTAGTTGCTAGCGGGACTCCCTGGGGAGAGACCCAGTACTTC; CDR3aa: CASSLVASGTPWGETQYF
abundance: once; v_gene: TRBV6-1; d_gene: NA; j_gene: TRBJ1-5; CDR3nt: TGTGCCAGCAGTGGGGAAGGGCTTTTGGACGGGTTCAATCAGCCCCAGCATTTT; CDR3aa: CASSGEGLLDGFNQPQHF
abundance: NA; v_gene: TRBV7-9; d_gene: NA; j_gene: TRBJ2-1; CDR3nt: TGTGCCAGCACCATATCACCCCCGACGGAGCAGTTCTTC; CDR3aa: CASTISPPTEQFF
abundance: once; v_gene: TRBV2; d_gene: NA; j_gene: TRBJ2-1; CDR3nt: TGTGCCAGCATGGGAACCTACAATGAGCAGTTCTTC; CDR3aa: CASMGTYNEQFF
abundance: NA; v_gene: TRBV27; d_gene: NA; j_gene: TRBJ1-2; CDR3nt: TGTGCCAGCAGTTTCCCCGGCGGTTATGGCTACACCTTC; CDR3aa: CASSFPGGYGYTF
abundance: NA; v_gene: TRBV6-1; d_gene: TRBD2; j_gene: TRBJ2-1; CDR3nt: TGTGCCAGCAGTGGGGGGGGAGGGGACGGCAATGAGCAGTTCTTC; CDR3aa: CASSGGGGDGNEQFF
abundance: NA; v_gene: TRBV6-6; d_gene: NA; j_gene: TRBJ1-5; CDR3nt: TGTGCCAGCAGCTCTCTAGGATGGGTTCAGCCCCAGCATTTT; CDR3aa: CASSSLGWVQPQHF
abundance: NA; v_gene: TRBV11-3; d_gene: TRBD2; j_gene: TRBJ2-1; CDR3nt: TGTGCCAGCAGCCCCCGGACTAGCGGGATTCGAAACAATGAGCAGTTCTTC; CDR3aa: CASSPRTSGIRNNEQFF
abundance: NA; v_gene: TRBV18; d_gene: TRBD1; j_gene: TRBJ1-5; CDR3nt: TGTGCCAGCTCACCGGAGACAGGGAGTTATCAGCCCCAGCATTTT; CDR3aa: CASSPETGSYQPQHF
abundance: NA; v_gene: TRBV30; d_gene: NA; j_gene: TRBJ1-4; CDR3nt: TGTGCCTGGAGCTCTGACAGGTTCCGTGAAAAACTGTTTTTT; CDR3aa: CAWSSDRFREKLFF
abundance: once; v_gene: TRBV5-1; d_gene: NA; j_gene: TRBJ1-1; CDR3nt: TGCGCCAGCAGCCTGGTTCAGGGCGGAGGGAACACTGAAGCTTTCTTT; CDR3aa: CASSLVQGGGNTEAFF
abundance: NA; v_gene: TRBV6-5; d_gene: TRBD1; j_gene: TRBJ1-2; CDR3nt: TGTGCCAGCAGAATCAGGGGGGCTGTTTATGGCTACACCTTC; CDR3aa: CASRIRGAVYGYTF
abundance: NA; v_gene: TRBV27; d_gene: TRBD2; j_gene: TRBJ2-1; CDR3nt: TGTGCCAGCAGTCTGAATAGCGGGAGGGCCCGGAATGAGCAGTTCTTC; CDR3aa: CASSLNSGRARNEQFF
abundance: once; v_gene: TRBV19; d_gene: TRBD1; j_gene: TRBJ2-7; CDR3nt: TGTGCCAGTAGTATGGGGGACAGGAGCTCCTACGAGCAGTACTTC; CDR3aa: CASSMGDRSSYEQYF
abundance: once; v_gene: TRBV7-2; d_gene: NA; j_gene: TRBJ1-6; CDR3nt: TGTGCCAGCAGTCTCACTATCGGGGATTCACCCCCCCACTTT; CDR3aa: CASSLTIGDSPPHF
abundance: NA; v_gene: TRBV5-4; d_gene: NA; j_gene: TRBJ2-5; CDR3nt: TGTGCCAGCAGCTTGAGTAGGGGGGAAGAGACCCAGTACTTC; CDR3aa: CASSLSRGEETQYF
abundance: NA; v_gene: TRBV7-9; d_gene: NA; j_gene: TRBJ1-2; CDR3nt: TGTGCCAGCAGCTTCCGGGACGGTCTTGGCTACACCTTC; CDR3aa: CASSFRDGLGYTF
abundance: NA; v_gene: TRBV6-5; d_gene: NA; j_gene: TRBJ2-6; CDR3nt: TGTGCCTCCTCGGCAGGGAGTGGGGCCAACGTCCTGACTTTC; CDR3aa: CASSAGSGANVLTF
abundance: NA; v_gene: TRBV11-2; d_gene: TRBD1; j_gene: TRBJ1-3; CDR3nt: TGTGCCAGCAGCCGACCAGGGGGCCAAGGAAACACCATATATTTT; CDR3aa: CASSRPGGQGNTIYF
abundance: NA; v_gene: TRBV19; d_gene: NA; j_gene: TRBJ1-3; CDR3nt: TGTGCCAGTAGTCCAATGGCCAGGGCCTCTGGAAACACCATATATTTT; CDR3aa: CASSPMARASGNTIYF
abundance: NA; v_gene: TRBV2; d_gene: NA; j_gene: TRBJ1-5; CDR3nt: TGTGCCAGCAGTGATCGGTTGACAGCGAATCAGCCCCAGCATTTT; CDR3aa: CASSDRLTANQPQHF
abundance: NA; v_gene: TRBV19; d_gene: NA; j_gene: TRBJ1-2; CDR3nt: TGTGCCAGTAGTTCCTCCTGGGGGGCTAACTATGGCTACACCTTC; CDR3aa: CASSSSWGANYGYTF
abundance: NA; v_gene: TRBV19; d_gene: NA; j_gene: TRBJ1-5; CDR3nt: TGTGCCAGTAGCCCTTGGGAGGGGAGCGCGAATCAGCCCCAGCATTTT; CDR3aa: CASSPWEGSANQPQHF
abundance: NA; v_gene: TRBV14; d_gene: NA; j_gene: TRBJ1-3; CDR3nt: TGTGCCAGCCGCTTAAGGGGCACGTCTGGAAACACCATATATTTT; CDR3aa: CASRLRGTSGNTIYF
abundance: few; v_gene: TRBV25-1; d_gene: NA; j_gene: TRBJ2-3; CDR3nt: TGTGCCAGCAGCCCCAAATGGGGTGCTCCTAGCACAGATACGCAGTATTTT; CDR3aa: CASSPKWGAPSTDTQYF
abundance: NA; v_gene: TRBV5-4; d_gene: NA; j_gene: TRBJ2-5; CDR3nt: TGTGCCAGCAGTTTTACAGGGCACCAAGAGACCCAGTACTTC; CDR3aa: CASSFTGHQETQYF
abundance: NA; v_gene: TRBV5-1; d_gene: NA; j_gene: TRBJ1-6; CDR3nt: TGCGCCAGCAGCTTGGGATCGGAGGGTCGATCACCCCTCCACTTT; CDR3aa: CASSLGSEGRSPLHF
abundance: NA; v_gene: TRBV5-8; d_gene: NA; j_gene: TRBJ2-1; CDR3nt: TGTGCCAGCAGTCCCCGGGACTCGAGTAGGAATGAGCAGTTCTTC; CDR3aa: CASSPRDSSRNEQFF
abundance: once; v_gene: TRBV30; d_gene: NA; j_gene: TRBJ2-5; CDR3nt: TGTGCCTGGAGAGGGACGCCCAAAGAGACCCAGTACTTC; CDR3aa: CAWRGTPKETQYF
abundance: NA; v_gene: TRBV19; d_gene: TRBD2; j_gene: TRBJ2-7; CDR3nt: TGTGCCAGTAGTACGCTAATGGGACTAGCGGGAGCATACGAGCAGTACTTC; CDR3aa: CASSTLMGLAGAYEQYF
abundance: NA; v_gene: TRBV18; d_gene: TRBD1; j_gene: TRBJ2-5; CDR3nt: TGTGCCAGCTCACCTGTGACAGGGGAAGAGACCCAGTACTTC; CDR3aa: CASSPVTGEETQYF
abundance: NA; v_gene: TRBV7-2; d_gene: NA; j_gene: TRBJ1-1; CDR3nt: TGTGCCAGCAGCCACACACGGTATCGGGACATGAGTGAAGCTTTCTTT; CDR3aa: CASSHTRYRDMSEAFF
abundance: NA; v_gene: TRBV7-9; d_gene: NA; j_gene: TRBJ2-7; CDR3nt: TGTGCCAGCAGCTTAGACAGGGTAGAAGGCGAGCAGTACTTC; CDR3aa: CASSLDRVEGEQYF
abundance: NA; v_gene: TRBV18; d_gene: NA; j_gene: TRBJ1-2; CDR3nt: TGTGCCAGCTCACCACAGGGGACAAACTCTAACTATGGCTACACCTTC; CDR3aa: CASSPQGTNSNYGYTF
abundance: NA; v_gene: TRBV5-6; d_gene: NA; j_gene: TRBJ2-5; CDR3nt: TGTGCCAGCAGCTTTAGGCAGGGTCAAGAGACCCAGTACTTC; CDR3aa: CASSFRQGQETQYF
abundance: NA; v_gene: TRBV15; d_gene: TRBD1; j_gene: TRBJ1-6; CDR3nt: TGTGCCACCAGCAGAAGAAGCGGTGCGGACAGGGACCTCCACTTT; CDR3aa: CATSRRSGADRDLHF
abundance: NA; v_gene: TRBV6-1; d_gene: NA; j_gene: TRBJ1-2; CDR3nt: TGTTCTATAACCCGGAACTATGGCTACACCTTC; CDR3aa: CSITRNYGYTF
abundance: NA; v_gene: TRBV9; d_gene: NA; j_gene: TRBJ2-3; CDR3nt: TGTGCCAGCAGCGTAGGTGATGGAGCTCGAGGTACGCAGTATTTT; CDR3aa: CASSVGDGARGTQYF
abundance: NA; v_gene: TRBV11-2; d_gene: NA; j_gene: TRBJ2-3; CDR3nt: TGTGCCAGCAGCTTAGGGGTGGGAGCAGCAGATACGCAGTATTTT; CDR3aa: CASSLGVGAADTQYF
abundance: NA; v_gene: TRBV28; d_gene: NA; j_gene: TRBJ1-1; CDR3nt: TGTGCCAGCAGGGGAGGAAGGGGAGTGAACACTGAAGCTTTCTTT; CDR3aa: CASRGGRGVNTEAFF
abundance: NA; v_gene: TRBV7-9; d_gene: TRBD1; j_gene: TRBJ1-2; CDR3nt: TGTGCCAGCAGCTCTGTGACAGGGAACTATGGCTACACCTTC; CDR3aa: CASSSVTGNYGYTF
abundance: NA; v_gene: TRBV5-4; d_gene: NA; j_gene: TRBJ2-2; CDR3nt: TGTGCCAGCAGCTTGTTCCCTGAAGCGAACACCGGGGAGCTGTTTTTT; CDR3aa: CASSLFPEANTGELFF
abundance: NA; v_gene: TRBV11-2; d_gene: NA; j_gene: TRBJ1-2; CDR3nt: TGTGCCAGCAGCTTATCCCAACTAGCGGGCTATGGCTACACCTTC; CDR3aa: CASSLSQLAGYGYTF
abundance: NA; v_gene: TRBV7-9; d_gene: TRBD2; j_gene: TRBJ2-7; CDR3nt: TGTGCCAGCAGCTCGGGGGGGAGTTCCTACGAGCAGTACTTC; CDR3aa: CASSSGGSSYEQYF
abundance: NA; v_gene: TRBV11-2; d_gene: NA; j_gene: TRBJ2-1; CDR3nt: TGTGCCAGCAGCCCCGTTCTCCCGGGGAGTAATGAGCAGTTCTTC; CDR3aa: CASSPVLPGSNEQFF
abundance: few; v_gene: TRBV19; d_gene: NA; j_gene: TRBJ1-2; CDR3nt: TGTGCCAGTAGTTCAACAGGTATCCCCTACTATGGCTACACCTTC; CDR3aa: CASSSTGIPYYGYTF
abundance: NA; v_gene: TRBV30; d_gene: NA; j_gene: TRBJ1-2; CDR3nt: TGTGCCTGGAGTGTGACTAACTATGGCTACACCTTC; CDR3aa: CAWSVTNYGYTF
abundance: NA; v_gene: TRBV7-9; d_gene: TRBD1; j_gene: TRBJ2-2; CDR3nt: TGTGCCAGCAGCGCGCAGGGGGCGGGCGGGGAGCTGTTTTTT; CDR3aa: CASSAQGAGGELFF
abundance: NA; v_gene: TRBV6-5; d_gene: NA; j_gene: TRBJ1-1; CDR3nt: TGTGCCAGCACCGTCGGTACTGAAGCTTTCTTT; CDR3aa: CASTVGTEAFF